These 2 T cell receptor beta chains share one sample of origin, sequenced in a study of cytomegalovirus exposure and HLA in healthy donors. PCR involved 60 Vbeta and 13 Jbeta primers. The table came from immunoSEQ multiplex PCR; TCRdb's copy has only in-frame clones and leaves some out. The repertoire holds 95,000 to 150,000 clones, with around 75% as singletons. The sequenced sample consisted of PBMCs. These receptors were collected from a man aged 55-75 years in good health and CMV-seropositive.

This clone has only a few counts. The chain joins TRBV7-9 to TRBJ2-7; the match to TRBD1 covers 12 bases. J was trimmed by 5 bases and V by 5 bases; bases with no gene match: 10. The length of the CDR3 is 16 residues. CDR1 and CDR2 from the germline V gene are SEHNR and FQNEAQ (reference sequence). The CDR3 sequence: CASSHLPGQGADEQYF. The CDR3 nucleotides read TGTGCCAGCAGCCACCTCCCGGGACAGGGGGCGGACGAGCAGTACTTC.

This chain joins TRBV21-1 and TRBJ2-3; the table's D call, TRBD2, has no DNA check behind it. TRBV21-1 is reported as a pseudogene. The CDR3 loop spans 14 amino acids. CDR3 sequence: CAGERGAGGDTQYF. CDR3 in DNA: TGTGCCGGGGAGCGGGGGGCCGGTGGAGATACGCAGTATTTT.